This TCR beta chain was obtained from a study of cytomegalovirus exposure and HLA in healthy donors. Study-wide results and limits: It was 164 TCR beta chains that were listed as cytomegalovirus-associated. The authors later linked a missense DCLRE1C variant to TCR beta V- and J-gene trimming.

Germline-derived CDR1 and CDR2 are MNHEY and SMNVEV (reference sequence). This CDR3 contains 11 residues. The V and J ends lost 6 bases and 7 bases, in that order; junction bases with no gene match: 2. On this clone itself: Its specificity is not known.

Researchers ran the PCR with 60 Vbeta and 13 Jbeta primers. Clones were sequenced by immunoSEQ multiplex PCR, and TCRdb holds only the in-frame ones, with some missing. The sample consists of more than 95,000 clones, around 65% of them appearing once. Sequencing was done on a sample of PBMCs. This clonotype originated in a woman aged 45-65 years in good health and CMV-seronegative. The rearrangement uses TRBV27 and TRBJ2-7; TRBD1 agrees at 8 bases. CDR3 loop: CASRTGDEQYF. Here the CDR3 DNA reads TGTGCCAGCAGGACAGGGGATGAGCAGTACTTC.